This is a list of T cell receptor beta chains from one sample in a study of blood T cell repertoires in COVID-19. Clones were read by immunoSEQ multiplex PCR, and TCRdb kept only the in-frame ones, dropping some. The table lists some 97,000 clones, roughly nine tenths of them singletons, with 2.1% in the top ten. Material for sequencing was peripheral blood. These receptors came from a man in his forties or fifties with active COVID-19. The CDR3 runs from the conserved cysteine through the conserved F or W. A D gene is named only where the DNA matches it firmly. The listing skips clone size in some rows; elsewhere it reads once, few, many or a size class.

J,V,D,size,CDR3,DNA
TRBJ2-3,TRBV9,-,-,CASSPLGETDTQYF,TGTGCCAGCAGCCCCCTTGGGGAGACAGATACGCAGTATTTT
TRBJ1-3,TRBV25-1,-,-,CASSELEGREDTIYF,TGTGCCAGCAGTGAATTAGAGGGCCGGGAAGACACCATATATTTT
TRBJ2-7,TRBV15,TRBD2,-,CATSRPGTSGGAEQYF,TGTGCCACCAGCAGACCCGGGACTAGCGGGGGGGCCGAGCAGTACTTC
TRBJ1-3,TRBV10-1,-,-,CASSEEGKIGNTIYF,TGCGCCAGCAGTGAGGAGGGCAAAATTGGAAACACCATATATTTT
TRBJ1-2,TRBV7-6,-,-,CASSFLAGGYTF,TGTGCCAGCAGCTTTTTAGCTGGGGGCTACACCTTC
TRBJ2-3,TRBV24-1,-,-,CATSTGTDTQYF,TGTGCCACCAGTACGGGGACAGATACGCAGTATTTT
TRBJ2-7,TRBV5-1,TRBD1,once,CASSFSTGDPSYEQYF,TGCGCCAGCAGCTTTTCCACAGGGGACCCTTCCTACGAGCAGTACTTC
TRBJ2-2,TRBV9,TRBD1,-,CASSVGQGSTGELFF,TGTGCCAGCAGCGTAGGACAGGGGAGCACCGGGGAGCTGTTTTTT
TRBJ2-3,TRBV10-3,-,-,CAIRDSGYTDTQYF,TGTGCCATAAGAGATAGCGGATACACAGATACGCAGTATTTT
TRBJ1-1,TRBV6-5,-,-,CASRTAGEAFF,TGTGCCAGCAGGACAGCAGGTGAAGCTTTCTTT
TRBJ1-2,TRBV24-1,-,-,CATSESGFEYTF,TGTGCCACCAGTGAGTCGGGATTTGAATACACCTTC
TRBJ2-1,TRBV5-1,TRBD2,-,CASRLAGGPNNEQFF,TGCGCCAGCAGACTAGCGGGGGGGCCTAACAATGAGCAGTTCTTC
TRBJ2-5,TRBV6-1,-,-,CASSEAYLETQYF,TGTGCCAGCAGTGAAGCGTATCTAGAGACCCAGTACTTC
TRBJ1-5,TRBV19,TRBD1,-,CASSMGQYQPQHF,TGTGCCAGTAGTATGGGACAGTATCAGCCCCAGCATTTT
TRBJ1-5,TRBV19,-,-,CASSISWENQPQHF,TGTGCCAGTAGTATATCGTGGGAGAATCAGCCCCAGCATTTT